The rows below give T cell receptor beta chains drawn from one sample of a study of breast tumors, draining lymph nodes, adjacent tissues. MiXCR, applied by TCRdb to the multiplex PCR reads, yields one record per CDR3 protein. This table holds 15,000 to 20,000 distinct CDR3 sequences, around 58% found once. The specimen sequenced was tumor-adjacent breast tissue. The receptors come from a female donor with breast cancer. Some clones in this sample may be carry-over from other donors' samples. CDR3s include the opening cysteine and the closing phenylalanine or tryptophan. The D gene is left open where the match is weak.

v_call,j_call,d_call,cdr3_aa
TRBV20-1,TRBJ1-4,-,CSARDGPAKLFF
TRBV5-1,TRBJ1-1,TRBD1,CASSLDQGGNTEAFF
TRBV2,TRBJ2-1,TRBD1,CASRDRVYNEQFF
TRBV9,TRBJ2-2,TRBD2,CASSKAGGAGSELFF
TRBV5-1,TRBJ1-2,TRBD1,CASSPTGANYGYTF
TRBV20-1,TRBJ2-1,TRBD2,CSARVFTSGSYNEQFF
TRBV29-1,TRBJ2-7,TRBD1,CSVGTGLSWEQYF
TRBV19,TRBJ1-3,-,CASRRDSGNTIYF
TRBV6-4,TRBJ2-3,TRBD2,CASSRLAGGYSTDTQYF
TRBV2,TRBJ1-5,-,CASSESPNQPQHF
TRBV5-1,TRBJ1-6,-,CASSSGAGSSPLHF
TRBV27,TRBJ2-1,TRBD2,CASSLSRRGGLGNEQFF
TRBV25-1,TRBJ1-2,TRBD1,CASSECDRARGYTF
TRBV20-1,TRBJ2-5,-,CSASSTRGTQYF
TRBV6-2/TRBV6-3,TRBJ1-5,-,CASSYFRAETYQPQHF
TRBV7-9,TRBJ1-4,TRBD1,CASSLQGAANEKLFF
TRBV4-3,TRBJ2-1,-,CASSQDRASYNEQFF
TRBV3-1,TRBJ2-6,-,CASSHGGRGSGANVLTF
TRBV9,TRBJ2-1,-,CASSVGGMSHNEQFF
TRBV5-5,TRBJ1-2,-,CASSLARGQYGYTF